This T cell receptor (beta chain) was sequenced in a study of beta chain features in type 1 diabetes. Study-wide results and limits: Researchers cautioned that cDNA sequencing could over-represent cells with high TCR expression. Moderate but significant shortening of TCRB CDR3s was recorded in all four CD4+ subsets from Type 1 diabetes patients.

This clone was observed a few times. Its antigen is not identified. Sequenced material consisted of expressed TCRB transcripts (all of the isolated RNA was reverse transcribed). Here immunoSEQ multiplex PCR was the method, and the copy in TCRdb shows in-frame clones only, minus some. Found here are under 200,000 clones, approximately 8.4% of them singletons; the top ten hold over 2%. Sorted CD4+ subsets: naive, central memory, regulatory, stem cell-like memory (CD45RO/CCR7/CD25/CD127/CD95/CD27 panel). Each population that was sorted was more than 95% pure. V dropped 5 bases and J dropped 3 bases, with 15 bases sitting between them. The CDR3 runs 15 residues. CDR1 and CDR2 (germline): SGHAT, FQDESV (reference sequence).

The clonotype originates from a woman aged 18-35 years in good health. What was sequenced was central memory CD4+ T cells from blood. The gene calls are TRBV11-1 and TRBJ2-3, with a tentative D call TRBD2 (6 bases). The CDR3: CASSGMGGVTDTQYF. The CDR3 DNA follows: TGTGCCAGCAGCGGCATGGGGGGAGTAACAGATACGCAGTATTTT.